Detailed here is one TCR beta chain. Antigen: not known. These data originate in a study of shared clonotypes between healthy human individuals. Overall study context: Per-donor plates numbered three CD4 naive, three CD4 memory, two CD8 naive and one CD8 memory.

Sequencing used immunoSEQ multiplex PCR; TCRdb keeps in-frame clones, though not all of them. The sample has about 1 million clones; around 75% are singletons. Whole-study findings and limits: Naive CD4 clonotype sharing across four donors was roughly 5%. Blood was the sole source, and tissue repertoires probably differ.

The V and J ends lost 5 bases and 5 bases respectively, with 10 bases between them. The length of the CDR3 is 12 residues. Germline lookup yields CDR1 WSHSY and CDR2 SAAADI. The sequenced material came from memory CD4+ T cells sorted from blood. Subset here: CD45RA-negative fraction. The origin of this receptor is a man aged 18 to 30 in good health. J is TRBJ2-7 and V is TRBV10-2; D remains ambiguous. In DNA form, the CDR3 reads TGCGCCAGCAGTTTTAGTGGCGACGAGCAGTACTTC. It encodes CASSFSGDEQYF.